This T cell receptor (beta chain) came from a study of somatic mutations in cytotoxic T cells in rheumatoid arthritis. The overall study: Patient blood, which was peripheral blood collected as 30 ml EDTA, was drawn right after diagnosis and before any treatment started. Findings and limits, study-wide: CD8+ clonality increased with age in rheumatoid arthritis patients but not in healthy controls.

The CDR3 is 15 residues long. Trimming stripped 0 bases from V and 9 bases from J, with 18 bases between. From germline, CDR1 is LNHDA and CDR2 SQIVND (reference sequence). Profiling relied on immunoSEQ multiplex PCR, and the TCRdb table lists in-frame clones only, not all of them. The sample lists approximately 23,000 clones; about four fifths were seen once. This clone has just a few counts. The antigen is not known. Sequencing input: CD8+ T cells sorted from blood. The origin of this receptor is an adult with rheumatoid arthritis. The J gene is TRBJ2-7, the V gene TRBV19, with D possibly matching TRBD2 (5 bases). The CDR3 coding sequence is TGTGCCAGTAGTATAGATGGCTACTCGGGGAATGTGCAGTACTTC. This gives the protein CASSIDGYSGNVQYF. The variable domain in full, completed from reference TRBV19 and TRBJ2-7, reads DGGITQSPKYLFRKEGQNVTLSCEQNLNHDAMYWYRQDPGQGLRLIYYSQIVNDFQKGDIAEGYSVSREKKESFPLTVTSAQKNPTAFYLCASSIDGYSGNVQYFGPGTRLTVT.